Listed below are T cell receptor beta chains from one sample, sequenced in a study of monozygotic twins with inflammatory bowel disease. Using the 5' RACE reads, TCRdb records one entry per CDR3 protein without DNA. Found here are about 380,000 distinct CDR3 sequences; the top ten clones hold 2% to 3%. The material sequenced was blood. The origin of the receptors is a human donor with ulcerative colitis or Crohn's disease, or a healthy co-twin of an affected twin (not recorded which). The CDR3 runs from the conserved cysteine through the conserved F or W.

>TRBJ1-2|TRBV29-1
CSVEGTVMNYGYTF
>TRBJ1-5|TRBV4-2
CASSQEVKGYSNQPQHF
>TRBJ1-3|TRBV7-9
CASSSQGVANTIYF
>TRBJ2-5|TRBV5-1
CASSLESTSDQETQYF
>TRBJ2-3|TRBV24-1
CATRPGQGESDTQYF
>TRBJ1-3|TRBV7-9
CASSPRTSAGNTIYF
>TRBJ1-1|TRBV4-3
CASSQDRAGRGTEAFF
>TRBJ1-1|TRBV7-6
CASSLVEGGDTEAFF
>TRBJ2-7|TRBV3-1
CASSQATGTDYEQYF
>TRBJ2-6|TRBV25-1
CASSEGGSGANVLTF
>TRBJ2-2|TRBV20-1
CSASPMARGRVGAGELFF
>TRBJ2-6|TRBV6-1
CASSGELSGANVLTF
>TRBJ2-2|TRBV7-3
CASSWQGGELFF
>TRBJ1-2|TRBV5-1
CASSARDRGGYTF
>TRBJ1-1|TRBV7-3
CASSLIPGFINTEAFF